This TCR beta chain was captured in a study of T cells in women clearing cervical HPV infection. Study overall: Case blood was drawn when the lesion was first found; control blood after infection became undetectable. Overall study findings and caveats: CIN3+ cases had significantly higher TCR repertoire richness than controls, but evenness did not differ. Richness plus V gene abundances separated cases from controls with AUC around 0.8.

Turning to this clone: Antigen specificity is unknown. The read finishes 3 residues shy of the CDR3 end, and the germline J gene is used to complete it.

The CDR3 extends over 16 amino acids. Germline assignment: CDR1 KGHSH and CDR2 LQKENI. Method: immunoSEQ multiplex PCR; TCRdb's copy keeps in-frame clones and lacks some. The specimen's table records tens of thousands of clones. The clonotype comes from a woman aged 18 to 75 with a cervical HPV16 infection that either progressed to CIN3+ or cleared (not recorded which). The genes are TRBV18 and TRBJ2-2; TRBD1 agrees at 11 bases. The sequencing input was blood buffy coat. CDR3 DNA (partial): TGTGCCAGCTCACCCGGGACAGGGGGTCGGAATGAAAAG. It yields the protein CASSPGTGGRNEK. The whole CDR3 is CASSPGTGGRNEKLFF.